Detailed here is one T cell receptor beta chain. Its specificity is not known. Allogeneic regulatory or mature dendritic cells were co-cultured for less than 6 days with CFSE-labeled sorted T cells at 1:10. This CDR3 comprises 18 residues. V shed 0 bases, J shed 1 base, and the junction held 8 bases outside the gene matches. Germline V CDR1 and CDR2: SGHNT, YYREEE (reference sequence). The data derive from a study of regulatory dendritic cells for organ transplantation. Study background: LPS was added to dendritic cell cultures on day 6.

The table came from immunoSEQ multiplex PCR; TCRdb's copy has only in-frame clones and leaves some out. The profile covers 15,000 to 20,000 clones, with roughly 80% appearing a single time and 2.5% to 4% taken by the ten largest. General study points: Memory CD8+ T cells were the most oligoclonal; naive cells were highly diverse. Of resting T cell subsets, memory CD8+ had the most alloreactive clonotypes.

Sequencing input: memory CD4+ T cells from blood cultured with regulatory dendritic cells. Subset noted: CD45RO+ memory T cells. The clonotype comes from a human donor in good health. V usage is TRBV5-4 and J usage is TRBJ2-3; TRBD1 matches at 10 bases. The CDR3 reads CASSLVPFGTGGTDTQYF. In DNA form, the CDR3 reads TGTGCCAGCAGCTTGGTCCCTTTTGGGACAGGGGGCACAGATACGCAGTATTTT.